A selection of T cell receptor beta chains follows, all from one sample in a study of radiation and T cells in renal cell carcinoma. Method: immunoSEQ multiplex PCR; TCRdb's copy keeps in-frame clones and lacks some. This table holds 120,000 or so clones, 65% to 85% found once. Sequencing was performed on blood, taken from a patient whose treatment included radiotherapy and nephrectomy. These receptors were taken from a man between 45 and 60 years old with renal cell carcinoma. Both conserved end residues are part of each CDR3. The order of the fields is V gene, J gene, CDR3 protein.

v_call: TRBV10-1; j_call: TRBJ2-5; cdr3_aa: CASSENGTEETQYF
v_call: TRBV5-1; j_call: TRBJ2-7; cdr3_aa: CASKGTGSYEQYF
v_call: TRBV30; j_call: TRBJ2-3; cdr3_aa: CAWSVQVTTDTQYF
v_call: TRBV18; j_call: TRBJ2-4; cdr3_aa: CASSPAAGGPDIQYF
v_call: TRBV7-9; j_call: TRBJ2-5; cdr3_aa: CASSLSGVQETQYF
v_call: TRBV7-9; j_call: TRBJ2-1; cdr3_aa: CASSLDRGQSEQFF
v_call: TRBV27; j_call: TRBJ1-4; cdr3_aa: CASRGDTFNEKLFF
v_call: TRBV9; j_call: TRBJ1-1; cdr3_aa: CASSGGGNTEAFF
v_call: TRBV7-6; j_call: TRBJ1-2; cdr3_aa: CASSPIYRDRRANYGYTF
v_call: TRBV30; j_call: TRBJ1-6; cdr3_aa: CAWGVASPLHF
v_call: TRBV6-5; j_call: TRBJ2-1; cdr3_aa: CASSVAGTSGNVFF
v_call: TRBV5-6; j_call: TRBJ1-5; cdr3_aa: CASSLTGSNQPQHF
v_call: TRBV28; j_call: TRBJ1-2; cdr3_aa: CASSSPGLGYGYTF
v_call: TRBV18; j_call: TRBJ1-2; cdr3_aa: CASSPGQGLANYGYTF
v_call: TRBV7-5; j_call: TRBJ2-2; cdr3_aa: CARSSPSGGDTGELFF
v_call: TRBV4-3; j_call: TRBJ2-2; cdr3_aa: CASSQQYANTGELFF
v_call: TRBV29-1; j_call: TRBJ2-1; cdr3_aa: CSVDRGRLNEQFF
v_call: TRBV19; j_call: TRBJ1-2; cdr3_aa: CASSIGTAYGYTF
v_call: TRBV5-1; j_call: TRBJ1-5; cdr3_aa: CASRDGQGPRRHF
v_call: TRBV5-1; j_call: TRBJ1-4; cdr3_aa: CASNAGQGEEKLFF
v_call: TRBV7-3; j_call: TRBJ1-2; cdr3_aa: CASGLGQGVGYTF
v_call: TRBV30; j_call: TRBJ2-7; cdr3_aa: CAWSVRDGGQLKF
v_call: TRBV19; j_call: TRBJ1-5; cdr3_aa: CASTDITGFNQPQHF
v_call: TRBV5-1; j_call: TRBJ2-3; cdr3_aa: CASSPISGTDTQYF
v_call: TRBV6-1; j_call: TRBJ1-5; cdr3_aa: CASIRVFGGQPQHF
v_call: TRBV4-3; j_call: TRBJ1-1; cdr3_aa: CASSHSPLDPESLNTEAFF
v_call: TRBV7-2; j_call: TRBJ2-1; cdr3_aa: CASSLALNSGRSNEQFF
v_call: TRBV27; j_call: TRBJ2-5; cdr3_aa: CASRFAGGTLLSPGETQYF
v_call: TRBV6-1; j_call: TRBJ2-3; cdr3_aa: CASSATSGGTASPDTQYF
v_call: TRBV5-1; j_call: TRBJ1-1; cdr3_aa: CASSLDSTQGGVTEAFF
v_call: TRBV5-4; j_call: TRBJ1-2; cdr3_aa: CASSAWEGAKANYGYTF
v_call: TRBV5-1; j_call: TRBJ1-3; cdr3_aa: CASSLDLKAGNTIYF
v_call: TRBV14; j_call: TRBJ1-1; cdr3_aa: CASSQVGGEAFF
v_call: TRBV5-1; j_call: TRBJ2-5; cdr3_aa: CASSSAGPQETQYF
v_call: TRBV28; j_call: TRBJ2-7; cdr3_aa: CASSFDGKGEQYF
v_call: TRBV6-5; j_call: TRBJ1-2; cdr3_aa: CASRPGQAYGYTF
v_call: TRBV15; j_call: TRBJ2-7; cdr3_aa: CATSRLEAYYEQYF
v_call: TRBV4-1; j_call: TRBJ2-1; cdr3_aa: CASSQAKDRGPNEQFF
v_call: TRBV5-6; j_call: TRBJ1-2; cdr3_aa: CASSLLGDRDYGYTF
v_call: TRBV2; j_call: TRBJ1-2; cdr3_aa: CASSVPGQGLAMYNYGYTF
v_call: TRBV7-3; j_call: TRBJ2-1; cdr3_aa: CASSPSGRTQFF